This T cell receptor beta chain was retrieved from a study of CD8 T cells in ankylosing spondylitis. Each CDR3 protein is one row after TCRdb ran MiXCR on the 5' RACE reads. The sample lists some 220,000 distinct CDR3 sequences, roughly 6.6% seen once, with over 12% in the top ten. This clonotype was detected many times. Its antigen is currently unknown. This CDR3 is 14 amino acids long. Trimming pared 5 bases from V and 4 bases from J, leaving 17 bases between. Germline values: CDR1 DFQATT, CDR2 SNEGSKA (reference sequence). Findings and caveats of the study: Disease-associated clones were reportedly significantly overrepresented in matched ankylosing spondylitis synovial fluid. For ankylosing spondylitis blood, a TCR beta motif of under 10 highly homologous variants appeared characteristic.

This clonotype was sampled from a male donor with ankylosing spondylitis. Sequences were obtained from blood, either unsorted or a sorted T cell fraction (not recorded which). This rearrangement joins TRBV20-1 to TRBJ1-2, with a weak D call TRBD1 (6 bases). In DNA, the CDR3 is TGCAGTGCTTCCCTCTCAGGGGCGGTCTATGGCTACACCTTC. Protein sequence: CSASLSGAVYGYTF.